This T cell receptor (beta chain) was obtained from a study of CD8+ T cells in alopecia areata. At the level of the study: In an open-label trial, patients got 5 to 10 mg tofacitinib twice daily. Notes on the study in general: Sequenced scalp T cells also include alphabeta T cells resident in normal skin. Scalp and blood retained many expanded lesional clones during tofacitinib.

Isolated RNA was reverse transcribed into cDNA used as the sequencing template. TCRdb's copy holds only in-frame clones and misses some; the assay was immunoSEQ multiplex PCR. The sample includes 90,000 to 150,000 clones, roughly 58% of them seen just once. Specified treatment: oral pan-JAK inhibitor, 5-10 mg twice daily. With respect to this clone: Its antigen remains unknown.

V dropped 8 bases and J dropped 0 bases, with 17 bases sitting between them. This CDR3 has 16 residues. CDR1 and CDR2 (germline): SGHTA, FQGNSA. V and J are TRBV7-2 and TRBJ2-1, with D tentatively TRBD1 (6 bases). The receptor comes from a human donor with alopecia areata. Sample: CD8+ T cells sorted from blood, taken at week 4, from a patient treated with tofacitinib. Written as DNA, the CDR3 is TGTGCCAGCGTCCCTCTTACAGGGCCCTCCTACAATGAGCAGTTCTTC. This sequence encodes CASVPLTGPSYNEQFF.